This TCR beta chain originates from a study of blood T cell repertoires in COVID-19. Whole-study context: The origin of the acute and convalescent COVID-19 samples was the United States, Italy and Spain. In each case, the material was cDNA or gDNA derived from T cells, B-cell-depleted T cells, or PBMCs.

Germline CDR1 reads GTSNPN; CDR2 reads SVGIG (reference sequence). CDR3 length: 17 amino acids. V dropped 0 bases and J dropped 7 bases, with 22 bases sitting between them. In the source study's methods: Reference gene primer amplification gave estimated nucleated cell counts. Data came from immunoSEQ multiplex PCR; TCRdb stores just in-frame clones and leaves some out. V, J and clone size derive from that table, while D and trimming were established from the DNA sequence. Seen here are approximately 340,000 clones, roughly 87% observed once, and the top ten hold roughly a tenth. Followed over time, Seattle patients had been enrolled while infection was active.

This chain links TRBV30 with TRBJ1-3, with unresolved D. Material for sequencing was peripheral blood. The sequence was obtained from a man younger than 45 with COVID-19, enrolled during active disease. The CDR3 nucleotides are TGTGCCTGGAGTGTTGTTGCCCTTGTTTCAAGTCGGAACACCATATATTTT. Protein sequence: CAWSVVALVSSRNTIYF.